The 9 T cell receptor beta chains reported below all come from one sample, sequenced in a study of blood T cell repertoires in COVID-19. TCRdb keeps only in-frame clones here, not all; method: immunoSEQ multiplex PCR. There are over 150,000 clones in the sample; 79% occur only once, and around 20% lies in the top ten. The sequenced material came from PBMCs or T cells enriched from blood (not recorded which). The receptors shown here come from a woman in her 70s in a cohort exposed to, infected with or recovered from COVID-19 (not recorded which).

This sequence joins TRBV5-4 and TRBJ1-2; 11 bases map to TRBD1. Trimming removed 4 bases from V and 6 bases from J; junction bases left unmatched: 5. Germline loops: CDR1 SGHNT, CDR2 YYREEE (reference sequence). This CDR3 is 14 amino acids long. CDR3 bases: TGTGCCAGCAGCACCGGACAGGGGGCAGATGGCTACACCTTC. Protein: CASSTGQGADGYTF.

The rearrangement uses TRBV2 and TRBJ1-5; 10 bases are a match to TRBD1. Germline V gene lookup returns CDR1 SNHLY and CDR2 FYNNEI. The length of the CDR3 is 13 residues. J was trimmed by 5 bases and V by 6 bases; bases with no gene match: 1. Written as DNA, the CDR3 is TGTGCCAGCAGCGGGACAGGGGATCAGCCCCAGCATTTT. Its protein is CASSGTGDQPQHF.

This clone appeared a single time. This chain uses TRBV6-5 with TRBJ2-7, with D perhaps matching TRBD2 (5 bases). V gave up 6 bases and J gave up 0 bases, with 9 bases separating them. This CDR3 has 13 residues. CDR1 is MNHEY, CDR2 SVGAGI, per germline. The DNA for the CDR3 is TGTGCCAGCAGACCCGAGGGCTCCTACGAGCAGTACTTC. This translates into CASRPEGSYEQYF.

This clone was observed a handful of times. This chain joins TRBV2 and TRBJ1-3; D unclear. Trimming removed 3 bases from V and 7 bases from J, with 16 bases in between. Germline CDR1 is SNHLY and CDR2 is FYNNEI. The CDR3 has 15 residues. CDR3 DNA: TGTGCCAGCAGTGAGTCCCTCGGAGTGTGGAACACCATATATTTT. Translating it yields CASSESLGVWNTIYF.

V gene TRBV5-4 combines with J gene TRBJ2-2; 9 bases are shared with TRBD1. The trim removed 5 bases at V and 6 bases at J, leaving 5 bases unmatched. CDR3 size: 14 residues. The germline V gene encodes CDR1 SGHNT and CDR2 YYREEE (reference sequence). DNA of the CDR3: TGTGCCAGCAGGCTGGACAGGGGATCCGGGGAGCTGTTTTTT. This translates into CASRLDRGSGELFF.

V is TRBV6-5 and J is TRBJ1-2, with 7 bases aligning to TRBD1. CDR3 length: 14 amino acids. CDR1 MNHEY and CDR2 SVGAGI come from the germline V gene. J was trimmed by 4 bases and V by 6 bases; bases with no gene match: 8. CDR3 sequence reads: CASRTGTEIYGYTF. DNA of the CDR3: TGTGCCAGCAGGACCGGGACAGAGATCTATGGCTACACCTTC.

This sequence joins TRBV2 and TRBJ2-7; 10 nucleotides match TRBD2. Unmatched junction bases numbered 14, after V lost 2 bases and J lost 7 bases. CDR3 length: 17 residues. Germline V CDR1 and CDR2: SNHLY, FYNNEI. As DNA, the CDR3 is TGTGCCAGCAGTGAACCCGGCAACCCTAGCGGGAGAGATGAGCAGTACTTC. Amino acids: CASSEPGNPSGRDEQYF. Looking up the rest from reference TRBV2 and TRBJ2-7 gives the full variable domain: EPEVTQTPSHQVTQMGQEVILRCVPISNHLYFYWYRQILGQKVEFLVSFYNNEISEKSEIFDDQFSVERPDGSNFTLKIRSTKLEDSAMYFCASSEPGNPSGRDEQYFGPGTRLTVT.

This clone occurred once. The chain employs TRBV6-1 and TRBJ1-2, with D tentatively TRBD1 (6 bases). Between the trimmed V and J ends, which lost 3 bases and 5 bases, there was a span of 13 bases. The CDR3 is made up of 14 amino acids. CDR1 is MNHNS and CDR2 is SASEGT in the germline V gene. The CDR3 protein is CASSDWGGSYGYTF. In DNA form, the CDR3 reads TGTGCCAGCAGTGATTGGGGGGGCAGTTATGGCTACACCTTC.

CDR3 DNA: TGTGCCTGGAGTGATCGGTACGAGCAGTACTTC. Protein product: CAWSDRYEQYF. This chain links TRBV30 with TRBJ2-7, with no clear D. The CDR3 consists of 11 residues. The V gene lost 1 base and the J gene lost 4 bases, with 5 bases spanning the gap. Per the germline V gene, CDR1 is GTSNPN and CDR2 is SVGIG (reference sequence).